This TCR beta chain was documented in a study of T-cell memory formation after mild COVID-19 (dated by TCRdb to about 2021). With regard to the full study: TCR sequence clusters from the two donors were largely donor specific. Longitudinal TCRalpha and TCRbeta repertoire sequencing tracked T-cell clones expanding and contracting after mild COVID-19 in two donors. The cohort comprised two young, previously healthy adult volunteers, one female and one male. The full study reports these points: Some responding clones were found in pre-infection memory, which suggests that pre-existing cross-reactive memory T cells took part in the SARS-CoV-2 response. Only two mild cases were covered by the study, and larger cohorts that include severe cases with pre-infection samples were considered necessary. Contracting CD4+ clones were located mainly in the CM and EM memory subsets, whereas CD8+ clones were found to be enriched in EMRA. Balanced CD4/CD8 phenotypes were observed for clones contracting from day 15 to 85, whereas a bias towards CD4+ was observed for a second wave of clones expanding from day 15 to 37. Whether the second-wave clones peaking on day 37 were SARS-CoV-2 specific was not confirmed.

PBMCs were isolated by Ficoll-Paque density gradient centrifugation. Taken from the germline V gene, the CDR1 and CDR2 loops are LGHNA and YSLEER. From its cysteine to its phenylalanine, the CDR3 spans 20 amino acids. Just the 60-base CDR3 DNA is kept, in frame starting at base 1. Between the V and J ends, shortened by 3 bases and 0 bases respectively, the junction contains 24 bases. The reads were generated on an Illumina NovaSeq 6000. TCRalpha and TCRbeta cDNA libraries were constructed by 5'RACE with constant-segment primers, with sample barcodes and unique molecular identifiers being introduced. Trizol reagent was used to extract RNA from every sample. Libraries were amplified in two PCR steps, with a second sample barcode and Illumina TruSeq adapters added in the second step. Sequencing of the libraries was done on an Illumina NovaSeq, producing 2 x 150 bp paired-end reads. The original methods were these. The reads were demultiplexed and collapsed into UMI-guided consensus sequences using migec v1.2.7. Using mixcr v2.1.11, UMI consensuses were aligned to TRA and TRB V and J templates and then assembled into clonotypes. A clonotype was counted as expanded or contracted only when both edgeR and NoisET called the clonotype significant, with the noise models trained on biological replicates. For edgeR calls, a false discovery rate-adjusted p below 0.01 and a log2 fold-change threshold of 1 were applied. As an exploratory analysis of dynamics, max-normalized trajectories of the 1000 most abundant clonotypes were examined by PCA with hierarchical clustering. Separately sequenced CD4+ and CD8+ repertoires were used to assign the CD4 or CD8 phenotype of responding clones. TCRdb ran its own pipeline on the public reads, namely fastp trimming at Q25 and MiXCR clone calling, and kept in-frame beta chains. CDR3 protein duplicates are merged, each entry listing the most common genes and DNA. TCRdb assigned the V and J calls; the authors' analysis was not used. The sample profile shows about 30,000 distinct CDR3 sequences; less than 15% of them were found once. Of the sample, 15% falls within the top ten clones.

This clonotype has ten or more counts. It lacks a known antigen. The sample holds no much larger clone one base away, and base qualities are not on file. Sequenced sample: PBMCs or a T cell subset sorted from them (not recorded which). The receptor chain draws on TRBV4-3 and TRBJ2-1, with the D gene possibly TRBD1 or TRBD2, each one fitting 6 bases. The receptor's source is an adult woman who had mild COVID-19 (a few samples of this study predate the infection). The sample titles of this study are shuffled in the database, so cell type and time point are left out; the donor was told from shared clones. CDR3 sequence: CASSHPRRGISMASYNEQFF. The DNA is as follows: TGCGCCAGCAGCCACCCCCGGAGGGGGATCTCCATGGCCTCCTACAATGAGCAGTTCTTC.